The rows below give T cell receptor beta chains drawn from one sample of a study of monozygotic twins with inflammatory bowel disease. Reprocessing the 5' RACE reads, TCRdb reports a single entry for every CDR3 protein and omits DNA. The sample spans about 210,000 distinct CDR3 sequences; the ten largest clones claim roughly 7.7%. The source material was blood. These receptors were collected from a human donor with ulcerative colitis or Crohn's disease, or a healthy co-twin of an affected twin (not recorded which). CDR3s include the opening cysteine and the closing phenylalanine or tryptophan.

j_gene	v_gene	CDR3aa
TRBJ2-1	TRBV7-2	CASSPRTGREQFF
TRBJ1-1	TRBV20-1	CSARDWTGNTEAFF
TRBJ2-3	TRBV20-1	CSARGDCLTDTQYF
TRBJ2-3	TRBV10-3	CAISRGLGTDTQYF
TRBJ2-1	TRBV7-2	CASSLEGGPFNEQFF
TRBJ2-6	TRBV18	CASSETGNSGANVLTF
TRBJ2-2	TRBV7-2	CASSLLGGELFF
TRBJ1-1	TRBV7-9	CASSFMTGRQGRTEAFF
TRBJ2-7	TRBV4-3	CASSQGSGGEQYF
TRBJ1-5	TRBV30	CAWDRGQDQPQHF
TRBJ2-5	TRBV5-1	CASSYQEETQYF
TRBJ2-1	TRBV9	CASSVDVREGLYNEQFF
TRBJ2-1	TRBV7-3	CASSADPFSEQFF
TRBJ2-3	TRBV12-3/TRBV12-4	CASSLGNTQYF
TRBJ1-5	TRBV20-1	CSAREGGSNQPQHF
TRBJ2-2	TRBV12-3/TRBV12-4	CASSSWLAGEVDGAAGELFF